The 21 T cell receptor beta chains listed next were all sequenced from one sample in a study of blood T cell repertoires in COVID-19. Clones were read by immunoSEQ multiplex PCR, and TCRdb kept only the in-frame ones, dropping some. The sample carries 70,000 or so clones, more than 75% recorded once. The specimen was peripheral blood. These receptors were taken from a woman aged 18 to 35 with acute or convalescent COVID-19.

The chain combines TRBV19 with TRBJ1-5; no firm D call. The V gene lost 3 bases and the J gene lost 2 bases, with 5 bases spanning the gap. Germline CDR1 reads LNHDA; CDR2 reads SQIVND (reference sequence). The CDR3 covers 13 residues. CDR3 in amino acids: CASSMAGNQPQHF. CDR3 coding DNA: TGTGCCAGTAGTATGGCGGGCAATCAGCCCCAGCATTTT.

The chain is built from TRBV15 and TRBJ1-2, with a tentative D call TRBD1 (6 bases). The CDR3 totals 16 residues. The V end lost 0 bases, the J end lost 0 bases, and 11 bases lay between the germline ends. Germline CDR1 LNHNV, CDR2 YYDKDF (reference sequence). CDR3 DNA: TGTGCCACCAGCAGAGATGGGACAACAGCTAACTATGGCTACACCTTC. This sequence encodes CATSRDGTTANYGYTF.

This chain links TRBV25-1 with TRBJ2-1; no reliable D call. Germline V gene lookup returns CDR1 MGHDK and CDR2 SYGVNS. Trimming pared 3 bases from V and 3 bases from J, leaving 9 bases between. This CDR3 is built from 14 residues. CDR3: CASSDGGRYNEQFF. The CDR3 region has the DNA TGTGCCAGCAGTGATGGCGGTCGCTACAATGAGCAGTTCTTC. Drawing the rest from reference TRBV25-1 and TRBJ2-1, the complete variable domain is EADIYQTPRYLVIGTGKKITLECSQTMGHDKMYWYQQDPGMELHLIHYSYGVNSTEKGDLSSESTVSRIRTEHFPLTLESARPSHTSQYLCASSDGGRYNEQFFGPGTRLTVL.

J is TRBJ2-1 and V is TRBV7-8; D is perhaps TRBD1 (5 bases). From germline, CDR1 is SGHVS and CDR2 FQNEAQ. The V end lost 1 base, the J end lost 6 bases, and 13 bases lay between the germline ends. This CDR3 contains 15 residues. DNA for the CDR3: TGTGCCAGCAGCTTAGTTTCAGCAGGGCCCAATGAGCAGTTCTTC. This translates into CASSLVSAGPNEQFF.

The chain is built from TRBV25-1 and TRBJ1-5; D might be TRBD1 (5 bases). V lost 2 bases and J 9 bases, leaving 20 bases between the germline ends. Germline assignment: CDR1 MGHDK and CDR2 SYGVNS. The CDR3 is made up of 16 amino acids. Here the CDR3 DNA reads TGTGCCAGCAGTGAAAGGGGATGGGACGGGAGTGTGCCCCAGCATTTT. Protein sequence: CASSERGWDGSVPQHF.

The chain uses TRBV29-1 and TRBJ2-7; 8 bases map to TRBD2. There are 14 residues in the CDR3. The germline gives CDR1 SQVTM, CDR2 ANQGSEA. J gave up 4 bases and V 4 bases, and 9 bases lay outside the gene matches. The CDR3, as DNA: TGCAGCGTTGCAAAAGCGGGAGTAAGTTACGAGCAGTACTTC. Encoded protein: CSVAKAGVSYEQYF.

This sequence joins TRBV30 and TRBJ1-2, with D unresolved. This CDR3 is 12 amino acids long. Germline V gives CDR1 GTSNPN, CDR2 SVGIG (reference sequence). Trimming removed 3 bases from V and 6 bases from J, with 11 bases in between. CDR3 nucleotides: TGTGCCTGGAGACTGGGCGTTGATGGCTACACCTTC. Translation: CAWRLGVDGYTF.

Written as DNA, the CDR3 is TGTGCCAGCAGCCGAACCCGGGTAGTAAAAGAGACCCAGTACTTC. Residues: CASSRTRVVKETQYF. The genes are TRBV7-9 and TRBJ2-5; D call uncertain. This CDR3 has 15 residues. In germline, CDR1 is SEHNR, CDR2 FQNEAQ (reference sequence). Trimming left V 5 bases short and J 3 bases short, with 16 bases between.

This clone was counted a few times. V is TRBV9 and J is TRBJ2-3; 9 nucleotides match TRBD2. The CDR3 runs 18 residues. Unmatched junction bases numbered 8, after V lost 0 bases and J lost 0 bases. Germline V gene data show CDR1 as SGDLS and CDR2 as YYNGEE. The CDR3 DNA reads TGTGCCAGCAGCGTAGCTACGTCTAGCGGGATCAGCACAGATACGCAGTATTTT. It codes for CASSVATSSGISTDTQYF.

This chain joins TRBV28 and TRBJ1-2; possibly TRBD1 for D (5 bases). V lost 6 bases and J 8 bases, leaving 19 bases between the germline ends. The germline gives CDR1 MDHEN, CDR2 SYDVKM. The CDR3 loop spans 14 amino acids. CDR3 in DNA: TGTGCCAGCAGCTCGTGGGAGGGGAGCCGGGGCTACACCTTC. Translating gives CASSSWEGSRGYTF.

This clone was seen a few times. This chain links TRBV7-9 with TRBJ1-6; the match to TRBD1 covers 7 bases. Germline CDR1 and CDR2: SEHNR and FQNEAQ (reference sequence). The CDR3 has 15 amino acids. With V trimmed by 4 bases and J by 7 bases, 7 bases remained unmatched. The DNA of the CDR3 is TGTGCCAGCAGCTACCATACAGGGGTGAATTCACCCCTCCACTTT. As protein: CASSYHTGVNSPLHF.

This chain connects TRBV12-3 or TRBV12-4 to TRBJ2-7, with 7 nucleotides matching TRBD1. Unmatched junction bases numbered 2, after V lost 6 bases and J lost 3 bases. This CDR3 has 12 residues. CDR3 loop: CASSRDSYEQYF. The DNA of the CDR3 is TGTGCCAGCAGCAGGGACAGCTACGAGCAGTACTTC.

The V gene is TRBV16, the J gene TRBJ2-1; weak D call: TRBD2 (5 bases). Germline CDR1 KGHSY, CDR2 FQNENV. This CDR3 is 15 amino acids long. V was shortened by 4 bases and J by 3 bases, with 13 bases between the two germline ends. The CDR3 loop is CASSPSNEGYNEQFF. The CDR3 DNA is TGTGCCAGCAGCCCATCTAACGAGGGCTACAATGAGCAGTTCTTC.

CDR3 DNA: TGTGCCAGCAGTTTGGCCACCTTCAGCACAGATACGCAGTATTTT. This sequence encodes CASSLATFSTDTQYF. The rearrangement joins TRBV28 to TRBJ2-3; D remains unclear. The CDR3 totals 15 residues. In germline, CDR1 is MDHEN, CDR2 SYDVKM. Trimming took 3 bases from V and 0 from J, leaving 10 bases between them.

Details on this clone: At one end the junction does not follow the germline gene, possibly because of a read error. The chain carries TRBV11-2 and TRBJ2-1, with TRBD2 matching over 7 bases. The CDR3 extends over 13 amino acids. Germline V gene data show CDR1 as SGHAT and CDR2 as FQNNGV. In nucleotides, the CDR3 is TGTGCCAGCAGCTTTGGACACTCGGGAGGACCTATCTTC. Translation gives CASSFGHSGGPIF.

This chain connects TRBV27 to TRBJ1-1; 8 nucleotides agree with TRBD1. Germline values: CDR1 MNHEY, CDR2 SMNVEV (reference sequence). The CDR3 totals 19 residues. V was clipped by 3 bases and J by 4 bases; unmatched bases: 19. The CDR3 loop reads CASSFLGQGAPGRVTEAFF. The CDR3 bases are TGTGCCAGCAGTTTTCTCGGTCAGGGGGCGCCTGGGAGGGTCACTGAAGCTTTCTTT.

The chain combines TRBV19 with TRBJ2-3; 9 bases are shared with TRBD1. Germline V gene data show CDR1 as LNHDA and CDR2 as SQIVND (reference sequence). There are 13 residues in the CDR3. After removal of 8 bases from V and 5 bases from J, the junction contained 5 bases not matched to a gene. The CDR3 sequence is CASGATGGDTQYF. CDR3 nucleotides: TGTGCCAGTGGCGCGACAGGGGGAGATACGCAGTATTTT. Together with reference TRBV19 and TRBJ2-3, the CDR3 gives the full variable domain: DGGITQSPKYLFRKEGQNVTLSCEQNLNHDAMYWYRQDPGQGLRLIYYSQIVNDFQKGDIAEGYSVSREKKESFPLTVTSAQKNPTAFYLCASGATGGDTQYFGPGTRLTVL.

V gene TRBV11-2 combines with J gene TRBJ2-7, with TRBD2 matching over 10 bases. Germline values: CDR1 SGHAT, CDR2 FQNNGV. The CDR3 loop spans 18 amino acids. The V and J ends lost 3 bases and 4 bases, in that order; junction bases with no gene match: 15. The CDR3 sequence: CASSFEREGRRFVYEQYF. CDR3 DNA sequence: TGTGCCAGCAGCTTTGAGCGGGAGGGCCGTAGGTTTGTTTACGAGCAGTACTTC.

The CDR3 sequence: CASRRDRNTEAFF. The DNA for the CDR3 is TGTGCCAGCAGAAGAGACAGGAACACTGAAGCTTTCTTT. This chain links TRBV6-5 with TRBJ1-1; the D gene is possibly TRBD1 (5 bases). CDR1 and CDR2 from the germline V gene are MNHEY and SVGAGI. This CDR3 has 13 residues. V was trimmed by 6 bases and J by 1 base, leaving 9 bases between them.

The V call is TRBV6-6, the J call TRBJ2-3; 7 bases agree with TRBD1. The CDR3 runs 16 residues. Germline-derived CDR1 and CDR2 are MNHNY and SVGAGI (reference sequence). With V trimmed by 0 bases and J by 2 bases, 5 bases remained unmatched. The CDR3 sequence is CASSYSRGRNTDTQYF. In DNA form, the CDR3 reads TGTGCCAGCAGTTACTCGAGGGGGCGAAACACAGATACGCAGTATTTT.

This clone has just one count. The genes are TRBV5-1 and TRBJ2-2, with D unresolved. This CDR3 is 15 amino acids long. Per the germline V gene, CDR1 is SGHRS and CDR2 is YFSETQ. Trimming took 0 bases from V and 0 from J, leaving 6 bases between them. The CDR3 is CASSLGLTNTGELFF. As DNA, the CDR3 is TGCGCCAGCAGCTTGGGGCTCACGAACACCGGGGAGCTGTTTTTT. Full variable domain (rest looked up from reference TRBV5-1 and TRBJ2-2): KAGVTQTPRYLIKTRGQQVTLSCSPISGHRSVSWYQQTPGQGLQFLFEYFSETQRNKGNFPGRFSGRQFSNSRSEMNVSTLELGDSALYLCASSLGLTNTGELFFGEGSRLTVL.